The 7 T cell receptor beta chains below were found in one sample sequenced in a study of CD8 T cells in Susac syndrome (dated by TCRdb to about 2019). The method was the immunoSEQ multiplex PCR assay. RNA was extracted with the RNeasy kit and 0.5 to 1 ug was reverse transcribed using random hexamers. TCRdb reran the public reads through fastp at Q25 and MiXCR, keeping productive beta chains. A single entry per CDR3 protein holds the most common genes and DNA from its merged rows. This sample has roughly 130,000 distinct CDR3 sequences in its table, and roughly 94% of those were observed once. Of the sample, 0.095% to 0.15% falls within the top ten clones. The material sequenced was CD4+ T cells from PBMCs. These receptors were taken from a human donor with multiple sclerosis.

The J gene is TRBJ2-5, the V gene TRBV5-4, with 7 bases matching TRBD1. Germline V gene data show CDR1 as SGHNT and CDR2 as YYREEE (reference sequence). V shed 0 bases, J shed 4 bases, and the junction held 12 bases outside the gene matches. The CDR3 consists of 17 residues. CDR3 loop: CASSLEGYGHRGETQYF. The CDR3 DNA reads as TGTGCCAGCAGCTTGGAAGGGTATGGGCACAGGGGAGAGACCCAGTACTTC.

J is TRBJ2-5 and V is TRBV7-2; TRBD1 matches 12 bases. CDR1 is SGHTA and CDR2 is FQGNSA in the germline V gene. Losses at the gene ends were 5 bases for V and 5 bases for J; bases not matched to a gene: 3. The CDR3 has 14 residues. The CDR3 sequence is CASSHGTGGETQYF. The CDR3 nucleotides read TGTGCCAGCAGCCATGGGACAGGGGGCGAGACCCAGTACTTC.

The chain joins TRBV6-2 or TRBV6-3 to TRBJ2-6, with 12 bases identical to TRBD2. CDR3 length equals 18 residues. V trimming: 5 bases; J trimming: 0 bases; junction bases outside the gene matches: 5. Germline lookup yields CDR1 MNHEY and CDR2 SVGEGT. As DNA, the CDR3 is TGTGCCAGCAGTATCCGGACTAGCGGGACCTCTGGGGCCAACGTCCTGACTTTC. Translation: CASSIRTSGTSGANVLTF.

The chain combines TRBV11-1 with TRBJ1-1; D is undetermined. This CDR3 comprises 13 residues. Germline lookup yields CDR1 SGHAT and CDR2 FQDESV (reference sequence). The germline V and J ends were trimmed by 7 bases and 1 base, with 10 bases remaining between them. CDR3 residues: CASNPLENTEAFF. CDR3 nucleotide sequence: TGTGCCAGCAACCCTCTAGAGAACACTGAAGCTTTCTTT.

The rearrangement uses TRBV30 and TRBJ1-1; D gene ambiguous. CDR3 length: 13 residues. Per the germline V gene, CDR1 is GTSNPN and CDR2 is SVGIG (reference sequence). The V end lost 1 base, the J end lost 4 bases, and 10 bases lay between the germline ends. The CDR3 region has the DNA TGTGCCTGGAGTGAGCTAGAGGGCACTGAAGCTTTCTTT. Protein product: CAWSELEGTEAFF.

This chain joins TRBV6-1 and TRBJ2-5; D gene uncertain. CDR1 MNHNS and CDR2 SASEGT come from the germline V gene. This CDR3 comprises 12 residues. V lost 7 bases to trimming and J lost 1 base, with 7 bases between them. This chain's CDR3 is CASTNAQETQYF. CDR3 coding DNA: TGTGCCAGCACAAACGCCCAAGAGACCCAGTACTTC.

This chain joins TRBV12-3 or TRBV12-4 and TRBJ2-2; TRBD1 aligns across 7 bases. The CDR3 sequence is 15 residues long. Trimming removed 5 bases from V and 2 bases from J; junction bases left unmatched: 5. Here the CDR3 reads CASSTRTGNTGELFF. DNA for the CDR3: TGTGCCAGCAGTACCCGGACAGGCAACACCGGGGAGCTGTTTTTT.